The following is a T cell receptor (beta chain) sequence with its context. This record belongs to a study of blood T cell repertoires in COVID-19. Turning to the study itself: Italy, Spain and the United States were the sources of the convalescent and acute COVID-19 samples.

This CDR3 comprises 13 residues. The V gene's germline CDR1 is MNHNS and CDR2 SASEGT. The ends were cut back, 2 bases at V and 4 bases at J, with 8 bases in the middle. Libraries were prepared by immunoSEQ multiplex PCR; TCRdb keeps only in-frame clonotypes and omits some of them. The table shows 280,000 or so clones, with 83% occurring only once. The clonotype was recovered from a woman between 45 and 60 years old who had recovered from COVID-19. Sequencing was carried out using peripheral blood. The J gene is TRBJ1-1, the V gene TRBV6-1; D is possibly TRBD1 (5 bases). CDR3 in DNA: TGTGCCAGCAGTGAACAGGGAATCACTGAAGCTTTCTTT. Translating it yields CASSEQGITEAFF.